A selection of T cell receptor beta chains follows, all from one sample in a study of cytomegalovirus exposure and HLA in healthy donors. Assay used: immunoSEQ multiplex PCR; TCRdb lists only in-frame clones, some missing. This table holds around 110,000 clones, approximately 73% found once. Sequenced sample: PBMCs. These receptors all stem from a man aged 25-40 years in good health and CMV-seronegative. The CDR3 runs from the conserved cysteine through the conserved F or W. D genes are given only for firm matches. Rows may omit the clone size; those that give it use once, few, many or a size class.

CDR3 DNA: TGTGCCAGCAGAACCACAGGGGGAGAGCAGTACTTC; CDR3 protein: CASRTTGGEQYF; J gene: TRBJ2-7; D gene: TRBD1; clone size: NA; V gene: TRBV6-5
CDR3 DNA: TGTGCCAGCAGTTTCACCTCCACGCCTAGACCGACCTACGAGCAGTACTTC; CDR3 protein: CASSFTSTPRPTYEQYF; J gene: TRBJ2-7; D gene: NA; clone size: NA; V gene: TRBV27
CDR3 DNA: TGTGCCAGCAGTTACGATCAGGGGGGAAAGCAGTACTTC; CDR3 protein: CASSYDQGGKQYF; J gene: TRBJ2-7; D gene: NA; clone size: few; V gene: TRBV6-5
CDR3 DNA: TGTGCCAGCAGCGCCGGGACAGGGGCACCCCTCCACTTT; CDR3 protein: CASSAGTGAPLHF; J gene: TRBJ1-6; D gene: TRBD1; clone size: NA; V gene: TRBV11-3
CDR3 DNA: TGCAGCGTTGAAAAGCCCCTGACTAGCGGGGACCTTAGTGAGCAGTTCTTC; CDR3 protein: CSVEKPLTSGDLSEQFF; J gene: TRBJ2-1; D gene: TRBD2; clone size: NA; V gene: TRBV29-1
CDR3 DNA: TGTGCCAGCAGCTTGGATGCTAGCGGGAGTGGGCAAGAGACCCAGTACTTC; CDR3 protein: CASSLDASGSGQETQYF; J gene: TRBJ2-5; D gene: TRBD2; clone size: NA; V gene: TRBV5-5
CDR3 DNA: TGTGCCAGCAGCTTAGCTAGGCAGGGTCAACAGTACTTC; CDR3 protein: CASSLARQGQQYF; J gene: TRBJ2-7; D gene: NA; clone size: few; V gene: TRBV7-3
CDR3 DNA: TGTGCCAGCACAACAGGCTCCTACGAGCAGTACTTC; CDR3 protein: CASTTGSYEQYF; J gene: TRBJ2-7; D gene: NA; clone size: once; V gene: TRBV28
CDR3 DNA: TGCGCCAGCAGCCGAGGACTAGAGCAGCCCCAGCATTTT; CDR3 protein: CASSRGLEQPQHF; J gene: TRBJ1-5; D gene: NA; clone size: NA; V gene: TRBV5-1
CDR3 DNA: TGCGCCAGCAGCTTTTCAGGGGGCCACACTGAAGCTTTCTTT; CDR3 protein: CASSFSGGHTEAFF; J gene: TRBJ1-1; D gene: TRBD1; clone size: few; V gene: TRBV5-1
CDR3 DNA: TGCGCCAGCAGCCAAGTACAAGGGGATGAAAAACTGTTTTTT; CDR3 protein: CASSQVQGDEKLFF; J gene: TRBJ1-4; D gene: NA; clone size: NA; V gene: TRBV4-1
CDR3 DNA: TGTGCCAGCAGTGATGGTGGACAGGGGGAATATCAGCCCCAGCATTTT; CDR3 protein: CASSDGGQGEYQPQHF; J gene: TRBJ1-5; D gene: TRBD1; clone size: NA; V gene: TRBV28
CDR3 DNA: TGTGCCAGCAGGTTCGGTAGGAACACCGGGGAGCTGTTTTTT; CDR3 protein: CASRFGRNTGELFF; J gene: TRBJ2-2; D gene: NA; clone size: NA; V gene: TRBV5-8
CDR3 DNA: TGTGCCAGCAGTCCCCTGAGGACAGGGCGGCGCAATCAGCCCCAGCATTTT; CDR3 protein: CASSPLRTGRRNQPQHF; J gene: TRBJ1-5; D gene: TRBD1; clone size: NA; V gene: TRBV25-1
CDR3 DNA: TGTGCCATCAGTGGACAGGGCGGCTACGAGCAGTACTTC; CDR3 protein: CAISGQGGYEQYF; J gene: TRBJ2-7; D gene: TRBD1; clone size: NA; V gene: TRBV10-3
CDR3 DNA: TGCGCCAGCAGCCCGTCCGGGGAGAATCAGCCCCAGCATTTT; CDR3 protein: CASSPSGENQPQHF; J gene: TRBJ1-5; D gene: NA; clone size: NA; V gene: TRBV5-1
CDR3 DNA: TGTGCCAGCAGCCTCCGGACAGGGGGCTACGAGCAGTACTTC; CDR3 protein: CASSLRTGGYEQYF; J gene: TRBJ2-7; D gene: TRBD1; clone size: NA; V gene: TRBV11-1
CDR3 DNA: TGTGCCAGCAGCTTAGCAGGGGGCAATGAGCAGTTCTTC; CDR3 protein: CASSLAGGNEQFF; J gene: TRBJ2-1; D gene: NA; clone size: NA; V gene: TRBV7-7
CDR3 DNA: TGTGCCAGCAGCGTAGCGCAGGGTTGGAATGAGCAGTTCTTC; CDR3 protein: CASSVAQGWNEQFF; J gene: TRBJ2-1; D gene: NA; clone size: once; V gene: TRBV9
CDR3 DNA: TGCGCCAGCAGACGGGAGGCTTCCAATGAGCAGTTCTTC; CDR3 protein: CASRREASNEQFF; J gene: TRBJ2-1; D gene: TRBD2; clone size: NA; V gene: TRBV5-1
CDR3 DNA: TGTGCCAGTAGCGGACAGTTAAGCTCCTACGAGCAGTACTTC; CDR3 protein: CASSGQLSSYEQYF; J gene: TRBJ2-7; D gene: NA; clone size: NA; V gene: TRBV19
CDR3 DNA: TGTGCCAGCAGCTTAAAGGGGGCGGGGAGCTCCTACAATGAGCAGTTCTTC; CDR3 protein: CASSLKGAGSSYNEQFF; J gene: TRBJ2-1; D gene: NA; clone size: NA; V gene: TRBV7-3
CDR3 DNA: TGTGCCACCAGCAGAGTGTGGGACAGCTACACCACAGATACGCAGTATTTT; CDR3 protein: CATSRVWDSYTTDTQYF; J gene: TRBJ2-3; D gene: TRBD1; clone size: NA; V gene: TRBV15
CDR3 DNA: TGTGCCAGCAGCTGGAGGACTAGCGGGGAGCTGCTCTTC; CDR3 protein: CASSWRTSGELLF; J gene: TRBJ2-1; D gene: TRBD2; clone size: once; V gene: TRBV5-4
CDR3 DNA: TGTGCCAGCAGTGAAACCGCGGGACTAGCGAGGAACAATGAGCAGTTCTTC; CDR3 protein: CASSETAGLARNNEQFF; J gene: TRBJ2-1; D gene: TRBD2; clone size: NA; V gene: TRBV2
CDR3 DNA: TGCAGCGTTGATTTACCACCGGGACTAGCGGGGGCGGGCTCCTACAATGAGCAGTTCTTC; CDR3 protein: CSVDLPPGLAGAGSYNEQFF; J gene: TRBJ2-1; D gene: TRBD2; clone size: NA; V gene: TRBV29-1
CDR3 DNA: TGTGCCATCAGACAACAGGGGGCAGGGGAAAAACTGTTTTTT; CDR3 protein: CAIRQQGAGEKLFF; J gene: TRBJ1-4; D gene: TRBD1; clone size: NA; V gene: TRBV10-3
CDR3 DNA: TGTGCCAGCAGTCCCCAGGGAACCTATTTTGACGAGCAGTACTTC; CDR3 protein: CASSPQGTYFDEQYF; J gene: TRBJ2-7; D gene: NA; clone size: NA; V gene: TRBV25-1
CDR3 DNA: TGTGCCAGCAGCCGGTCAGATACGCAGTATTTT; CDR3 protein: CASSRSDTQYF; J gene: TRBJ2-3; D gene: NA; clone size: NA; V gene: TRBV5-6
CDR3 DNA: TGCGCCAGCAGGGAAGGGACTAGCGGGGACTACGAGCAGTACTTC; CDR3 protein: CASREGTSGDYEQYF; J gene: TRBJ2-7; D gene: TRBD2; clone size: NA; V gene: TRBV4-1
CDR3 DNA: TGTGCCAGCAGTCTTAACAGGGCTTCTAATGAAAAACTGTTTTTT; CDR3 protein: CASSLNRASNEKLFF; J gene: TRBJ1-4; D gene: NA; clone size: once; V gene: TRBV2
CDR3 DNA: TGTGCCAGCAGCTTGAGACTAGCGGGAGGGCCTCGAGAGACCCAGTACTTC; CDR3 protein: CASSLRLAGGPRETQYF; J gene: TRBJ2-5; D gene: TRBD2; clone size: NA; V gene: TRBV5-5
CDR3 DNA: TGTGCCAGCAGCTTAGCCCGAACGACAGGGGACTCCTACAATGAGCAGTTCTTC; CDR3 protein: CASSLARTTGDSYNEQFF; J gene: TRBJ2-1; D gene: TRBD1; clone size: NA; V gene: TRBV7-9
CDR3 DNA: TGTGCCACCAGCCAGAACAGGGGGGAGAATTCACCCCTCCACTTT; CDR3 protein: CATSQNRGENSPLHF; J gene: TRBJ1-6; D gene: TRBD1; clone size: NA; V gene: TRBV10-3
CDR3 DNA: TGTGCCAGCAGGGTGACTAGCGGGATTGGAGAGACCCAGTACTTC; CDR3 protein: CASRVTSGIGETQYF; J gene: TRBJ2-5; D gene: TRBD2; clone size: once; V gene: TRBV7-8
CDR3 DNA: TGTGCCGGAATGACCGGGACAGGGAGAGAGACCCAGTACTTC; CDR3 protein: CAGMTGTGRETQYF; J gene: TRBJ2-5; D gene: TRBD1; clone size: NA; V gene: TRBV2
CDR3 DNA: TGTGCCAGTAGTCACGACAGGTCTAATGAAAAACTGTTTTTT; CDR3 protein: CASSHDRSNEKLFF; J gene: TRBJ1-4; D gene: NA; clone size: few; V gene: TRBV19